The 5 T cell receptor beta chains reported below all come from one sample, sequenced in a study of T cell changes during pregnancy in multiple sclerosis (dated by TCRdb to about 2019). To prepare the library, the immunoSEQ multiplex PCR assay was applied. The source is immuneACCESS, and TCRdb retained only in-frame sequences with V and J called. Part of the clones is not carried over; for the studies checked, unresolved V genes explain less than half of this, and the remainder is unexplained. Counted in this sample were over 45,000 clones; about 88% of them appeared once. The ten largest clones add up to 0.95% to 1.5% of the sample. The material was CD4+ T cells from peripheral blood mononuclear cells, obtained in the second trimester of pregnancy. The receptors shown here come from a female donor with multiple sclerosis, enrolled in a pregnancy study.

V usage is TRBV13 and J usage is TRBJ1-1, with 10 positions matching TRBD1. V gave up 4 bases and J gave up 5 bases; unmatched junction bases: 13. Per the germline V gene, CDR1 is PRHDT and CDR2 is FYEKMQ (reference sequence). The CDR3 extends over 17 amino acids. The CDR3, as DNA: TGTGCCAGCAGCTCTCCCGGGACAGGGGTTTCGAGGACTGAAGCTTTCTTT. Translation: CASSSPGTGVSRTEAFF.

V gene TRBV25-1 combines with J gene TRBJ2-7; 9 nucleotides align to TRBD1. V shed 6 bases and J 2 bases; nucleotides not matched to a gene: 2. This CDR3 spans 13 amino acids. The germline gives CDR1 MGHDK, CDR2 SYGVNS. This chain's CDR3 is CASSRQGAYEQYF. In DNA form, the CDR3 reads TGTGCCAGCAGCCGACAGGGGGCCTACGAGCAGTACTTC.

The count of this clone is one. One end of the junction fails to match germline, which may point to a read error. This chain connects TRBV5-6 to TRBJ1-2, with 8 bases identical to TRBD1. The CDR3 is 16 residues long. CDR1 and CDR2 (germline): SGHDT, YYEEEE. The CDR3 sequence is CVSSPETGVDLYGYTF. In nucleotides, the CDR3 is TGTGTCAGCAGCCCCGAGACAGGGGTGGATCTCTATGGCTACACCTTC.

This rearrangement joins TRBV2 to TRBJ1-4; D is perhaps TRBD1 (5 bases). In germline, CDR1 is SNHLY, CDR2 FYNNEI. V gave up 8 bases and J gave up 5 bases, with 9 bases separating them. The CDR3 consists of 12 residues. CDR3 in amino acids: CASPGQNEKLFF. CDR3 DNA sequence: TGTGCCAGCCCAGGGCAAAATGAAAAACTGTTTTTT.

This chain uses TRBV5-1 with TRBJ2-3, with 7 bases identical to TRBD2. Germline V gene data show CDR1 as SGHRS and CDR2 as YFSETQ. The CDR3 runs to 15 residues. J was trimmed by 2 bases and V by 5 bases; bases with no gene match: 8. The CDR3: CASSRERGPTDTQYF. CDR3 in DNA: TGCGCCAGCAGTCGCGAGCGGGGACCCACAGATACGCAGTATTTT.